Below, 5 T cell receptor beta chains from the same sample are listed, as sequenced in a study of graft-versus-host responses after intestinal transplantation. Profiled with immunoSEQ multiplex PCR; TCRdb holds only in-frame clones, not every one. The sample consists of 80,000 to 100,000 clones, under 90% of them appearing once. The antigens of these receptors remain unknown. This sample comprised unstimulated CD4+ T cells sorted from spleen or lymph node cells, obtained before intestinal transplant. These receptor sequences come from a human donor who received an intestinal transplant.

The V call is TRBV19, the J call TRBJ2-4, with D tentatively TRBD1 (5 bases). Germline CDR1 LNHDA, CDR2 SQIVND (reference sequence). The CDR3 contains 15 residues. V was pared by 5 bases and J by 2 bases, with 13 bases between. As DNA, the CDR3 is TGTGCCAGTAGTGTACAGGTCCTCTCCAAAAACATTCAGTACTTC. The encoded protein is CASSVQVLSKNIQYF. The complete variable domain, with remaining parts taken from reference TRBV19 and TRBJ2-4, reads DGGITQSPKYLFRKEGQNVTLSCEQNLNHDAMYWYRQDPGQGLRLIYYSQIVNDFQKGDIAEGYSVSREKKESFPLTVTSAQKNPTAFYLCASSVQVLSKNIQYFGAGTRLSVL.

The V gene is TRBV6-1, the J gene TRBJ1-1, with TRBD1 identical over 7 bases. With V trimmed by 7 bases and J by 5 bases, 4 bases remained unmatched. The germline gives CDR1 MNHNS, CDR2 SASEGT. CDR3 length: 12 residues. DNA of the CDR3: TGTGCCAGCACTAACAGGGGTACTGAAGCTTTCTTT. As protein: CASTNRGTEAFF.

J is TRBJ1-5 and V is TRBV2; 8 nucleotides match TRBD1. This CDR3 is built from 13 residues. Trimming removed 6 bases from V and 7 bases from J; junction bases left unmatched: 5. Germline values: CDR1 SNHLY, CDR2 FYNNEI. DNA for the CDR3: TGTGCCAGCAGCCGGACAGGGCGGCAGCCCCAGCATTTT. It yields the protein CASSRTGRQPQHF.

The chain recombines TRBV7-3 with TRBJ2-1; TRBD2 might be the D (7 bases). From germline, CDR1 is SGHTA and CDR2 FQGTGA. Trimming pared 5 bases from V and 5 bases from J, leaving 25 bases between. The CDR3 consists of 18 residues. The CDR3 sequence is CASSPSLVGGAMHNEQFF. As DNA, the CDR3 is TGTGCCAGCAGCCCCTCCCTCGTTGGGGGGGCTATGCACAATGAGCAGTTCTTC.

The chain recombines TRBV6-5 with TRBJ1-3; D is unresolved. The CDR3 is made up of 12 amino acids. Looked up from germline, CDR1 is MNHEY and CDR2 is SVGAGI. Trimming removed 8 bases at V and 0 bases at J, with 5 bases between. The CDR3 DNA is TGTGCCAGCCTGTCCTCTGGAAACACCATATATTTT. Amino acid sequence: CASLSSGNTIYF.